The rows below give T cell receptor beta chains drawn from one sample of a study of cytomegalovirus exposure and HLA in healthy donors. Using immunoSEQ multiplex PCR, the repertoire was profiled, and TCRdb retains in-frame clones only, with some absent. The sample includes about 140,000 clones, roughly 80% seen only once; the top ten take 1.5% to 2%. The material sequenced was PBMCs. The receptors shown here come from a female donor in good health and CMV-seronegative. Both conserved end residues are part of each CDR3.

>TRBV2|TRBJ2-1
CASRYQRLTDYNEQFF
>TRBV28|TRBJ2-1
CASSLSGRSSIEQFF
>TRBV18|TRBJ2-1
CASSGSQVGSYNEQFF
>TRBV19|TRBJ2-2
CASSIRGLGGTGELFF
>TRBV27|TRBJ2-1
CASSLYSTSGLVLSSYNEQFF
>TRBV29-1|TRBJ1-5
CSVVGVGQNQPQHF
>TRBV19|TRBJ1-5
CASSAARGLRQPQHF
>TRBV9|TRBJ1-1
CASSPQVLKTEAFF
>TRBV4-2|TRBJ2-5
CASSQAPGAGARQETQYF
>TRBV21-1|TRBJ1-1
CASSKGRTEAFF
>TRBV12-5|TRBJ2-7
CASGERGGSSEQYF
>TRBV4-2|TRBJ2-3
CASSQGLTSGSTDTQYF
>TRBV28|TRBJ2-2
CASSQLEGSRTGELFF
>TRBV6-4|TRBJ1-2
CASSDSFGLNYYGYTF
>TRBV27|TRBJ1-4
CASSLIGKKLFF
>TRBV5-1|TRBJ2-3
CASSRVRDTQYF
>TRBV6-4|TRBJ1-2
CAAARGSRYTF
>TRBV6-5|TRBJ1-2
CASRGQAPYGYTF
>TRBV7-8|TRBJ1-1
CASSLAVPGQNTEAFF
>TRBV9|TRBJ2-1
CASSVVGVEQFF
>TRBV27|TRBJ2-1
CASSFNSGKNEQFF
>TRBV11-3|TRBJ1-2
CASSAGQNYGYTF
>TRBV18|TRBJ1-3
CASSPLQGSSGNTIYF
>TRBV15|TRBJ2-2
CATSQLQGTGELFF
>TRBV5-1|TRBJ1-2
CASSSGGTGQVSGYTF
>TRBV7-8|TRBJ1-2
CASSDRGGYGYTF
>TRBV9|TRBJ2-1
CASSQRTGWGNEQFF
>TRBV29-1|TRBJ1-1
CSVEGGRWTEAFF
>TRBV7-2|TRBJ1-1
CASSLSGVNTEAFF
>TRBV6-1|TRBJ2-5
CASSDPPSGGEETQYF
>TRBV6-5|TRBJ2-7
CASSLTSGDSYEQYF
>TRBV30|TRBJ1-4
CAWSYREGEKLFF
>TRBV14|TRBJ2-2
CASSPGTSGRINTGELFF
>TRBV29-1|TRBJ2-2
CSVAQVNTGELFF
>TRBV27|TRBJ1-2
CASGDLQGRGYTF
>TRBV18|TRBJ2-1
CASSPTLGGDSYNEQFF
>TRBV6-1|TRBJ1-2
CASSDLQGYGYTF
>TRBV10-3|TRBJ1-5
CAISGADADQPQHF
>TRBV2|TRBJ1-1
CASSSNRGNTEAFF
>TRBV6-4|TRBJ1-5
CASSPEGGQPQHF
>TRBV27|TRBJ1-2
CASSSGGVYGYPF
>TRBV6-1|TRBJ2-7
CAISRTSGIGEQYF
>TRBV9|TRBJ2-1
CASSVEQGDNEQFF
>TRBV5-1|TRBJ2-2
CASSLRQGVGTGELFF
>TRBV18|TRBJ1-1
CASSPRDRVVQGRTEAFF